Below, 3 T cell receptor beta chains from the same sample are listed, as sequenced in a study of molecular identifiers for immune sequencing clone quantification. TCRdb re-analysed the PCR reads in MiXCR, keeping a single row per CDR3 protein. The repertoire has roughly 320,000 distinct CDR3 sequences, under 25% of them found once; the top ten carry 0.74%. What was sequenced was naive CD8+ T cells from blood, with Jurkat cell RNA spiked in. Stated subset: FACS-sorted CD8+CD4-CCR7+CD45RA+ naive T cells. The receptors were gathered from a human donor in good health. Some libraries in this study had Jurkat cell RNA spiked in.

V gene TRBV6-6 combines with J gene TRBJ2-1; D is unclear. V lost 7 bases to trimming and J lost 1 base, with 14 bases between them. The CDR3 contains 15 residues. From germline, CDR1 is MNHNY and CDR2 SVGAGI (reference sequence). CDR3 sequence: CASIKGSRSYNEQFF. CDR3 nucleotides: TGTGCCAGCATTAAGGGCTCCCGATCCTACAATGAGCAGTTCTTC.

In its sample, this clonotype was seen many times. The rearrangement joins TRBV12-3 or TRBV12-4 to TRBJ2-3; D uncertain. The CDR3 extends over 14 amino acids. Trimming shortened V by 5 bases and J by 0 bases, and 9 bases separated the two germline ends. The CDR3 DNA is TGTGCCAGCAGTGCACGCGGTAGCACAGATACGCAGTATTTT. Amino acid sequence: CASSARGSTDTQYF.

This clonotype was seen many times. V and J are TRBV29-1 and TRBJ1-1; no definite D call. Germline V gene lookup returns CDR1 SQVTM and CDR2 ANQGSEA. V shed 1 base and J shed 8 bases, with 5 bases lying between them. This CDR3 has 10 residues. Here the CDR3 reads CSVEGIEAFF. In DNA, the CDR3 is TGCAGCGTTGAAGGGATCGAAGCTTTCTTT.